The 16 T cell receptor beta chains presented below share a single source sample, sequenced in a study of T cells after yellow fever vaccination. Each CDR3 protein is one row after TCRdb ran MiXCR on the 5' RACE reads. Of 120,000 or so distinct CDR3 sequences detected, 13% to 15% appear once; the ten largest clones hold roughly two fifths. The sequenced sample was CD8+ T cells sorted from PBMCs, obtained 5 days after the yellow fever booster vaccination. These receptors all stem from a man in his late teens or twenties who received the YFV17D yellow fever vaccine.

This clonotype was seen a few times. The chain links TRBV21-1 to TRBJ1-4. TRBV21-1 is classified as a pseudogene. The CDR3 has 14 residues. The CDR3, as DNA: TGTGCCAGCAGAAACCGGGATAGTAATGAAAAACTGTTTTTT. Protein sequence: CASRNRDSNEKLFF.

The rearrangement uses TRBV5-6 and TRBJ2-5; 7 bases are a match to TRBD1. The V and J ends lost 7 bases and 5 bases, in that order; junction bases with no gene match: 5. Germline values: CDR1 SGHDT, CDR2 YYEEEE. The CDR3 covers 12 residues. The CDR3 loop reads CASSDRVETQYF. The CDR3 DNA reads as TGTGCCAGCTCCGACAGGGTTGAGACCCAGTACTTC.

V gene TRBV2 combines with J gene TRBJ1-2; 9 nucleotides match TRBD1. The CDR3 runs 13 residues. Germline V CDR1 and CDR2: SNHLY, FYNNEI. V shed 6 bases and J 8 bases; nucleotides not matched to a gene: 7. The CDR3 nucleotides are TGTGCCAGCAGACACAGGGGGCGGCTCGGCTACACCTTC. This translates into CASRHRGRLGYTF.

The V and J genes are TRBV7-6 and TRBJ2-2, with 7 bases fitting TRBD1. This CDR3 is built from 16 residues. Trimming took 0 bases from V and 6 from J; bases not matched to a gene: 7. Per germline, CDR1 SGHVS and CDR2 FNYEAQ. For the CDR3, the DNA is TGTGCCAGCAGCTTAGCGCGGGCAGGGGGTGCCGGGGAGCTGTTTTTT. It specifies CASSLARAGGAGELFF.

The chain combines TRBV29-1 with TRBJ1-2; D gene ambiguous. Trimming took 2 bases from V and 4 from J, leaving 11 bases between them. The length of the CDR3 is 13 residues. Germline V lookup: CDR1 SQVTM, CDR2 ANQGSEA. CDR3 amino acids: CSVERMESYGYTF. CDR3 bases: TGCAGCGTTGAAAGGATGGAGAGCTATGGCTACACCTTC. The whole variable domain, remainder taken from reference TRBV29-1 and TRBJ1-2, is SAVISQKPSRDICQRGTSLTIQCQVDSQVTMMFWYRQQPGQSLTLIATANQGSEATYESGFVIDKFPISRPNLTFSTLTVSNMSPEDSSIYLCSVERMESYGYTFGSGTRLTVV.

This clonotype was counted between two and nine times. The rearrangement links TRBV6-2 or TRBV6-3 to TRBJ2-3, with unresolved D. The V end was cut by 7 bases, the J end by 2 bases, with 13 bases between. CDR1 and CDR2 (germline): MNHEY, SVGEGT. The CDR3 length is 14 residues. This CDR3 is CASTLGRYTDTQYF. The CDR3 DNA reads TGTGCCAGCACCCTCGGACGCTACACAGATACGCAGTATTTT.

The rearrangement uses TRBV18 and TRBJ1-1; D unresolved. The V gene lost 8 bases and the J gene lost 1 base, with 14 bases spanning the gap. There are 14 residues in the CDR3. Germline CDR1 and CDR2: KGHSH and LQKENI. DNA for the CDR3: TGTGCCAGCCGGCCGGGCCAGCCGAACACTGAAGCTTTCTTT. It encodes CASRPGQPNTEAFF.

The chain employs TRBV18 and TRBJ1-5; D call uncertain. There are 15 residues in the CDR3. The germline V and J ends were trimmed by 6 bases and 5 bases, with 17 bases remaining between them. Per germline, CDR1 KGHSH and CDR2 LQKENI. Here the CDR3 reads CASSHVVDNDQPQHF. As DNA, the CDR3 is TGTGCCAGCTCGCACGTAGTGGATAATGATCAGCCCCAGCATTTT.

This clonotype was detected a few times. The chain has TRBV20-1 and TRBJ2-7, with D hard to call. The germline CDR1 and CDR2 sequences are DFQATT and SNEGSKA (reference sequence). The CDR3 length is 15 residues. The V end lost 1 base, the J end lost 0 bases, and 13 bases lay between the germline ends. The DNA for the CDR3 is TGCAGTGCTAGAGGGGCAGCTTCAAGCTCCTACGAGCAGTACTTC. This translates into CSARGAASSSYEQYF.

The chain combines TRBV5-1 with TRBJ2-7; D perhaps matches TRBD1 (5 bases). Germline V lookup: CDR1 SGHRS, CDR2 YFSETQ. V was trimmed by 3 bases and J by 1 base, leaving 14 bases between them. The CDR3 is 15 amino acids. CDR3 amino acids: CASSSAIGASYEQYF. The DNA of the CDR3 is TGCGCCAGCAGCTCGGCAATAGGGGCTTCCTACGAGCAGTACTTC.

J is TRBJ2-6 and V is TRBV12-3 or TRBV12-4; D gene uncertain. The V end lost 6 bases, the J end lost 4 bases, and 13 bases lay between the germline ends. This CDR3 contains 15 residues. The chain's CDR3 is CASSRAGSGANVLTF. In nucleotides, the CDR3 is TGTGCCAGCAGCCGAGCTGGATCCGGGGCCAACGTCCTGACTTTC.

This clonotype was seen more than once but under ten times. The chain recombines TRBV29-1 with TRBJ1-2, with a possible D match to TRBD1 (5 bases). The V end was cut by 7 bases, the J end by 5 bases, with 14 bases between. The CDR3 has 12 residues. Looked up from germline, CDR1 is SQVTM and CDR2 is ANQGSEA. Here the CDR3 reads CSALGGEYGYTF. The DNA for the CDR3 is TGCAGCGCCTTAGGAGGGGAATATGGCTACACCTTC.

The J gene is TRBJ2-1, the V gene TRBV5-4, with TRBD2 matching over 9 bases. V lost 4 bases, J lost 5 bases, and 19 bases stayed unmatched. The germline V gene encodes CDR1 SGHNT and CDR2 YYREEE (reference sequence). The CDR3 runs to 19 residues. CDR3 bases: TGTGCCAGCAGCCCTCGGACTAGCGTGGAACGAGGGGGGCACAATGAGCAGTTCTTC. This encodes CASSPRTSVERGGHNEQFF.

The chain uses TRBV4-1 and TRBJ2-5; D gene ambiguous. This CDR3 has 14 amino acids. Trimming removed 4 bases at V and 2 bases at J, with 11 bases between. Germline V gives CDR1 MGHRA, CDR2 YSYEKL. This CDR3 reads CASSLTVKQETQYF. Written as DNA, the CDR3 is TGCGCCAGCAGCCTGACGGTGAAGCAAGAGACCCAGTACTTC.

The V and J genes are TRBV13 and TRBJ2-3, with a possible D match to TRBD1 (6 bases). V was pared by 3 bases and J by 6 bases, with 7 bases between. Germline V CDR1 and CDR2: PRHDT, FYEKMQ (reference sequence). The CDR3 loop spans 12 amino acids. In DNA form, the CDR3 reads TGTGCCAGCAGCTTCCAGGGGGATACGCAGTATTTT. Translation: CASSFQGDTQYF.

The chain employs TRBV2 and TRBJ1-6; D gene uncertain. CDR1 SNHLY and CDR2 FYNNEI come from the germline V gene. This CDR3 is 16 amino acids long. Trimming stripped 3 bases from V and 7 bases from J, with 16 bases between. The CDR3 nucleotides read TGTGCCAGCAGTGATGGGGAGGTCCCCCAAAATTCACCCCTCCACTTT. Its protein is CASSDGEVPQNSPLHF. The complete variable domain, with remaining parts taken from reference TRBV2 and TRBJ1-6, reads EPEVTQTPSHQVTQMGQEVILRCVPISNHLYFYWYRQILGQKVEFLVSFYNNEISEKSEIFDDQFSVERPDGSNFTLKIRSTKLEDSAMYFCASSDGEVPQNSPLHFGNGTRLTVT.